These 29 T cell receptor beta chains came from one sample sequenced in a study of cytomegalovirus exposure and HLA in healthy donors. Researchers ran the PCR with 60 Vbeta and 13 Jbeta primers. TCRdb keeps only in-frame clones here, not all; method: immunoSEQ multiplex PCR. The sample contains 150,000 to 200,000 clones, over 75% of which appear only once. Sequences were obtained from PBMCs. All receptors derive from a man aged 35 to 55 in good health and CMV-seropositive.

This clone came up a few times. The chain carries TRBV15 and TRBJ2-3, with D perhaps matching TRBD1 (5 bases). CDR1 is LNHNV, CDR2 YYDKDF, per germline (reference sequence). CDR3 length: 13 residues. Trimming left V 1 base short and J 14 bases short, with 16 bases between. The CDR3 nucleotides read TGTGCCACCAGCAGAGGGGCAACCCGACAGTTGTATTTT. Translation: CATSRGATRQLYF.

This chain uses TRBV7-8 with TRBJ2-7, with D possibly matching TRBD1 (6 bases). This CDR3 spans 13 amino acids. Deletions cut 2 bases from V and 6 bases from J, with 11 bases between. The V gene's germline CDR1 is SGHVS and CDR2 FQNEAQ. CDR3 nucleotides: TGTGCCAGCAGCTTAAACAGGGTTTTCGAGCAGTACTTC. Its protein is CASSLNRVFEQYF.

The chain has TRBV5-1 and TRBJ2-2, with a weak D call TRBD1 (6 bases). The CDR3 length is 15 residues. The V end was cut by 4 bases, the J end by 3 bases, with 13 bases between. Germline CDR1 SGHRS, CDR2 YFSETQ. The chain's CDR3 is CASSPAGADTGELFF. CDR3 sequence (DNA): TGCGCCAGCAGCCCAGCAGGGGCGGACACCGGGGAGCTGTTTTTT.

The chain carries TRBV5-6 and TRBJ2-2; possible D gene TRBD1, 6 bases. The length of the CDR3 is 16 residues. Germline CDR1 and CDR2: SGHDT and YYEEEE. The V and J ends lost 0 bases and 0 bases respectively, with 9 bases between them. The CDR3 DNA follows: TGTGCCAGCAGCTTGGCCGGGACACCGAACACCGGGGAGCTGTTTTTT. This translates into CASSLAGTPNTGELFF.

A word on this clone: An end of the junction differs from the germline gene, which may be a read error. CDR3 sequence reads: CASSLLGGRGYTF. For the CDR3, the DNA is TGTGCCAGCAGCTTATTGGGGGGGCGGGGCTACACCTTC. The chain joins TRBV28 to TRBJ1-2; D is perhaps TRBD1 (6 bases). Germline loops: CDR1 MDHEN, CDR2 SYDVKM. The CDR3 is made up of 13 amino acids.

The rearrangement joins TRBV18 to TRBJ2-7; D might be TRBD1 (6 bases). Germline values: CDR1 KGHSH, CDR2 LQKENI. V lost 4 bases and J lost 1, with 8 bases in between. The CDR3 is made up of 13 amino acids. The CDR3 coding sequence is TGTGCCAGCTCACGGGACACATCCTACGAGCAGTACTTC. It is translated as CASSRDTSYEQYF. Looking up the rest from reference TRBV18 and TRBJ2-7 gives the full variable domain: NAGVMQNPRHLVRRRGQEARLRCSPMKGHSHVYWYRQLPEEGLKFMVYLQKENIIDESGMPKERFSAEFPKEGPSILRIQQVVRGDSAAYFCASSRDTSYEQYFGPGTRLTVT.

J is TRBJ2-5 and V is TRBV6-5; 8 nucleotides align to TRBD1. This CDR3 region has 15 residues. CDR1 and CDR2 (germline): MNHEY, SVGAGI. V trimming: 7 bases; J trimming: 2 bases; junction bases outside the gene matches: 9. CDR3 nucleotide sequence: TGTGCCAGCACCCCAACAGGGGGTAGGCAAGAGACCCAGTACTTC. It translates to CASTPTGGRQETQYF.

The chain is built from TRBV7-6 and TRBJ2-3; 12 bases match TRBD2. The CDR3 covers 18 residues. V gave up 3 bases and J gave up 0 bases; unmatched junction bases: 7. Germline V gene sequence: CDR1 SGHVS, CDR2 FNYEAQ. CDR3 sequence: CASSFPSGGEYSTDTQYF. CDR3 nucleotide sequence: TGTGCCAGCAGCTTCCCTAGCGGGGGGGAATATAGCACAGATACGCAGTATTTT.

This sequence joins TRBV18 and TRBJ2-2; 10 bases fit TRBD2. Trimming cost V 3 bases and J 0 bases; bases outside gene matches: 10. The CDR3 is 19 amino acids. Germline CDR1 and CDR2: KGHSH and LQKENI. Here the CDR3 DNA reads TGTGCCAGCTCACCGGGCTCTAGCGGGGGCCCCGCGAACACCGGGGAGCTGTTTTTT. Translation: CASSPGSSGGPANTGELFF. Looking up the rest from reference TRBV18 and TRBJ2-2 gives the full variable domain: NAGVMQNPRHLVRRRGQEARLRCSPMKGHSHVYWYRQLPEEGLKFMVYLQKENIIDESGMPKERFSAEFPKEGPSILRIQQVVRGDSAAYFCASSPGSSGGPANTGELFFGEGSRLTVL.

The V gene is TRBV4-3, the J gene TRBJ2-5; a possible D gene is TRBD1 (6 bases). TRBJ2-7 matches the DNA end more closely, so the J call is doubtful. The germline V gene encodes CDR1 LGHNA and CDR2 YSLEER. The CDR3 runs to 15 residues. The CDR3 DNA is TGCGCCAGCAGCCAAGAAGGGAGTGACAGGAACGAGCAGTACTTC. Translation gives CASSQEGSDRNEQYF.

This clone has a handful of counts. The chain combines TRBV5-4 with TRBJ1-1; tentative D call: TRBD1 (6 bases). Deletions cut 4 bases from V and 1 base from J, with 14 bases between. CDR1 and CDR2 from the germline V gene are SGHNT and YYREEE (reference sequence). The CDR3 length is 15 residues. The CDR3 bases are TGTGCCAGCAGCCCCCTACAGGGTGCGAACACTGAAGCTTTCTTT. Protein sequence: CASSPLQGANTEAFF.

The rearrangement joins TRBV7-9 to TRBJ2-3, with 7 bases lining up with TRBD1. The CDR3 loop spans 16 amino acids. CDR1 SEHNR and CDR2 FQNEAQ come from the germline V gene (reference sequence). The V segment lost 2 bases and the J segment 0 bases; nucleotides outside the gene matches: 5. The CDR3 DNA follows: TGTGCCAGCAGCTTAACGGGACAGACTAGCACAGATACGCAGTATTTT. Translating it yields CASSLTGQTSTDTQYF. Drawing the rest from reference TRBV7-9 and TRBJ2-3, the complete variable domain is DTGVSQNPRHKITKRGQNVTFRCDPISEHNRLYWYRQTLGQGPEFLTYFQNEAQLEKSRLLSDRFSAERPKGSFSTLEIQRTEQGDSAMYLCASSLTGQTSTDTQYFGPGTRLTVL.

The rearrangement links TRBV7-9 to TRBJ2-6; D remains ambiguous. Between the trimmed V and J ends, which lost 1 base and 0 bases, there was a span of 7 bases. The CDR3 has 16 residues. CDR1 is SEHNR and CDR2 is FQNEAQ in the germline V gene (reference sequence). CDR3 region: CASSLGAVSGANVLTF. The CDR3 DNA sequence: TGTGCCAGCAGCTTAGGGGCTGTCTCTGGGGCCAACGTCCTGACTTTC.

The V call is TRBV4-1, the J call TRBJ2-5, with 8 bases that match TRBD1. The V gene end was trimmed by 0 bases and the J gene end by 3 bases; junction bases not matched to a gene: 9. There are 17 residues in the CDR3. Germline V gene data show CDR1 as MGHRA and CDR2 as YSYEKL. The CDR3 region has the DNA TGCGCCAGCAGCCAAGAAATACAGGGGGGATCGAAAGAGACCCAGTACTTC. Protein: CASSQEIQGGSKETQYF.

This clone came up a few times. This sequence joins TRBV4-1 and TRBJ1-1, with D perhaps matching TRBD1 (5 bases). CDR1 and CDR2 (germline): MGHRA, YSYEKL. This CDR3 is built from 15 residues. The V end lost 5 bases, the J end lost 0 bases, and 13 bases lay between the germline ends. The DNA for the CDR3 is TGCGCCAGCAGCGGCGGACAAGCTATGAACACTGAAGCTTTCTTT. Residues: CASSGGQAMNTEAFF.

This chain links TRBV5-4 with TRBJ2-5; TRBD1 agrees at 7 bases. The DNA matches TRBJ2-7 better at its end, which makes the J call doubtful. Germline values: CDR1 SGHNT, CDR2 YYREEE (reference sequence). The CDR3 is 14 amino acids. This chain's CDR3 is CASSLGQGPYEQYF. DNA for the CDR3: TGTGCCAGCAGCTTGGGACAGGGCCCCTACGAGCAGTACTTC.

This clone appeared once. The chain employs TRBV7-8 and TRBJ1-3, with 9 bases that match TRBD1. This CDR3 comprises 16 residues. Germline trimming cut 5 bases from V and 3 bases from J; bases unmatched to any gene: 8. Germline-derived CDR1 and CDR2 are SGHVS and FQNEAQ. The CDR3 region has the DNA TGTGCCAGCAGCCCCTTCCCGGGACAGGGTGGAAACACCATATATTTT. It translates to CASSPFPGQGGNTIYF. The full variable domain, rest sourced from reference TRBV7-8 and TRBJ1-3, is GAGVSQSPRYKVAKRGQDVALRCDPISGHVSLFWYQQALGQGPEFLTYFQNEAQLDKSGLPSDRFFAERPEGSVSTLKIQRTQQEDSAVYLCASSPFPGQGGNTIYFGEGSWLTVV.

This clone was found a few times. The rearrangement joins TRBV13 to TRBJ2-1; 11 bases agree with TRBD2. CDR3 length: 18 amino acids. CDR1 PRHDT and CDR2 FYEKMQ come from the germline V gene (reference sequence). The J segment lost 4 bases and the V segment lost 0 bases, leaving 8 bases of the junction unmatched. The CDR3 DNA sequence: TGTGCCAGCAGCTTAGGGCTAGCGGGGGGCAGTCTATACAATGAGCAGTTCTTC. It yields the protein CASSLGLAGGSLYNEQFF.

The chain links TRBV10-1 to TRBJ1-5; TRBD1 might be the D (5 bases). The CDR3 sequence is 18 residues long. Per germline, CDR1 WNHNN and CDR2 SYGVQD (reference sequence). V was cut by 4 bases and J by 0 bases, with 19 bases left in between. CDR3 DNA: TGCGCCAGCAGTGTAGAATGGGGAGGGACCCATAGCAATCAGCCCCAGCATTTT. This sequence encodes CASSVEWGGTHSNQPQHF.

The CDR3 loop is CASSQDPGGVTEAFF. The CDR3 DNA is TGCGCCAGCAGCCAAGATCCGGGCGGGGTCACTGAAGCTTTCTTT. V gene TRBV4-1 combines with J gene TRBJ1-1; no clear D. The V end lost 0 bases, the J end lost 4 bases, and 12 bases lay between the germline ends. This CDR3 spans 15 amino acids. CDR1 and CDR2 from the germline V gene are MGHRA and YSYEKL.

This clone was seen a handful of times. The genes are TRBV5-6 and TRBJ1-1; TRBD1 is a possible D gene (6 bases). The CDR3 has 14 amino acids. Deletions cut 5 bases from V and 0 bases from J, with 11 bases between. From germline, CDR1 is SGHDT and CDR2 YYEEEE. This CDR3 is CASSMTGVNTEAFF. The CDR3 DNA sequence: TGTGCCAGCAGTATGACAGGAGTGAACACTGAAGCTTTCTTT.

The rearrangement links TRBV13 to TRBJ2-5; D not resolved. V was shortened by 3 bases and J by 5 bases, with 4 bases between the two germline ends. There are 11 residues in the CDR3. CDR1 is PRHDT and CDR2 is FYEKMQ in the germline V gene (reference sequence). CDR3 DNA: TGTGCCAGCAGCTTCTTGGAGACCCAGTACTTC. It is translated as CASSFLETQYF.

In this sample, this clone turned up once. This chain links TRBV7-6 with TRBJ1-5; 7 nucleotides align to TRBD1. J gave up 2 bases and V 5 bases, and 3 bases lay outside the gene matches. This CDR3 comprises 14 residues. Germline values: CDR1 SGHVS, CDR2 FNYEAQ. The CDR3 bases are TGTGCCAGCAGCGAGGGGACAGGCAATCAGCCCCAGCATTTT. Protein: CASSEGTGNQPQHF.

The V gene is TRBV6-5, the J gene TRBJ2-3; perhaps TRBD2 as D (5 bases). Germline loops: CDR1 MNHEY, CDR2 SVGAGI. The V and J ends lost 2 bases and 6 bases respectively, with 12 bases between them. The CDR3 runs 14 residues. DNA of the CDR3: TGTGCCAGCAGTTACACTCTGGGAGTGGATACGCAGTATTTT. It codes for CASSYTLGVDTQYF.

This chain joins TRBV18 and TRBJ1-5, with TRBD1 matching 8 bases. The CDR3 consists of 15 residues. The trim removed 4 bases at V and 3 bases at J, leaving 5 bases unmatched. Germline V gene data show CDR1 as KGHSH and CDR2 as LQKENI. CDR3 protein: CASSLGQVPNQPQHF. CDR3 bases: TGTGCCAGCTCACTGGGACAGGTACCCAATCAGCCCCAGCATTTT.

The genes are TRBV5-6 and TRBJ1-4; D gene uncertain. Germline V CDR1 and CDR2: SGHDT, YYEEEE. The CDR3 covers 15 residues. The germline V and J ends were trimmed by 0 bases and 0 bases, with 6 bases remaining between them. CDR3 in amino acids: CASSLGLATNEKLFF. The CDR3 nucleotides read TGTGCCAGCAGCTTGGGTCTAGCAACTAATGAAAAACTGTTTTTT.

V gene TRBV15 combines with J gene TRBJ2-1; no clear D gene. Trimming took off 3 bases at V and 4 bases at J, with 4 bases between the two ends. This CDR3 is built from 12 residues. From germline, CDR1 is LNHNV and CDR2 YYDKDF (reference sequence). The CDR3 nucleotides are TGTGCCACCAGCAGCTATTACAATGAGCAGTTCTTC. Translation gives CATSSYYNEQFF.

With regard to this clone: This specimen includes other DNA sequences encoding the same CDR3. The chain employs TRBV9 and TRBJ1-6; TRBD1 agrees at 9 bases. Germline V gene sequence: CDR1 SGDLS, CDR2 YYNGEE. Trimming cost V 0 bases and J 8 bases; bases outside gene matches: 3. The CDR3 consists of 15 residues. CDR3 protein: CASSVEGTGYSPLHF. CDR3 in DNA: TGTGCCAGCAGCGTAGAGGGGACAGGGTATTCACCCCTCCACTTT.

The table lists this clone with a few counts. The V call is TRBV7-2, the J call TRBJ1-2, with 7 bases that match TRBD1. The CDR3 consists of 16 residues. CDR1 and CDR2 (germline): SGHTA, FQGNSA. The V and J ends lost 5 bases and 4 bases, in that order; junction bases with no gene match: 13. The chain's CDR3 is CASSPGFIGGGYGYTF. Here the CDR3 DNA reads TGTGCCAGCAGCCCAGGCTTCATAGGGGGCGGCTATGGCTACACCTTC.